The clone carrying this TCR beta chain was observed a few times. Its target is not known. Amplification yielded TCR beta CDR3 regions, with RNA transcripts as the source. HTBI primers were the set used in a first-round RT-PCR of the TCR CDR3. TCRdb redid the calling of the multiplex PCR reads with MiXCR, one entry per CDR3 protein. The sample includes some 760,000 distinct CDR3 sequences, about 15% seen only once; the top ten take about a tenth. Patients aged 18 to 65 had newly diagnosed hyperthyroidism of under 2 months' duration. This specimen belongs to a study of T cells in Graves' hyperthyroidism and ophthalmopathy. This CDR3 is 21 amino acids long. V shed 3 bases, J shed 4 bases, and the junction held 25 bases outside the gene matches. CDR1 and CDR2 from the germline V gene are GTSNPN and SVGIG (reference sequence). Study-wide findings and caveats: A model of 13 V-J pairs discriminated ophthalmopathy from stable hyperthyroidism. Among clonotypes expanded in thyroid above 0.001, most were also found in blood.

Sequences were obtained from blood. V is TRBV30 and J is TRBJ1-5; TRBD1 matches 9 bases. This clonotype was sampled from a woman under 30 with Graves' hyperthyroidism. This CDR3 reads CAWSRSHSTGGEAGWNQPQHF. Written as DNA, the CDR3 is TGTGCCTGGAGCCGGAGTCACTCCACAGGGGGCGAGGCTGGGTGGAATCAGCCCCAGCATTTT.